This T cell receptor (beta chain) stems from a study of graft-versus-host responses after intestinal transplantation (dated by TCRdb to the early 2020s). Regarding the complete study: The transplants that recipients got were multivisceral, liver-intestinal, or isolated intestinal. All recipients received anti-thymocyte globulin induction followed by maintenance tacrolimus and steroids for around three years. After intestinal transplantation, graft-versus-host and host-versus-graft alloreactive T cell clones were followed in the graft, circulation and bone marrow using bulk TCR-beta CDR3 sequencing. To identify alloreactive clones, pre-transplant mixed lymphocyte reaction products were sequenced and compared with unstimulated pre-transplant donor and recipient T cells. The cohort enrolled under 25 intestinal transplant recipients including one retransplant, and 3 patients lacking pretransplant specimens were excluded. Donor T cell macrochimerism was defined as a peak of at least 4% donor T cells among recipient peripheral blood mononuclear cells. Instead of going to the commercial service, samples from a few later patients were sequenced in-house on an Illumina MiSeq and processed with MiXCR.

In light of the paper, this sample's time point label describes: cells obtained before transplantation from donor or recipient. CD3+CD4+ and CD3+CD8+ populations were FACS-sorted from unstimulated pre-transplant donor and recipient cells taken from spleen or lymph nodes. From the cysteine up to the phenylalanine, the CDR3 has a length of 11 residues. The only DNA kept is the CDR3, 33 bases in frame from the first base. CDR1 and CDR2 are read off the germline V gene as SGHNT and YENEEA. Cut back by 4 bases and 10 bases, the V and J ends lie 8 bases apart. For this clone: Its antigen is unknown. Qualities for individual bases were not recorded, and no much larger clone is one base off.

Libraries came from the immunoSEQ multiplex PCR assay. For most patients, genomic DNA was isolated with the Qiagen DNeasy Blood and Tissue Kit and shipped frozen to Adaptive Biotechnologies for TCR sequencing. For most patients, high-throughput TCR-beta CDR3 sequencing of genomic DNA was performed by Adaptive Biotechnologies. Processing in the source paper ran as follows. Adaptive's ImmunoSEQ software was the source of the TCR sequencing data for approximately 18 patients, while a few other patients were processed with MiXCR and VDJtools. CD4 versus CD8 sorting errors were corrected by removing sequences found in both subsets at a frequency ratio below 5:1. CDR3 nucleotide sequences shared between donor and recipient were removed because the origin of such sequences could not be assigned. At least 2-fold expansion over unstimulated cells and a minimum CFSE-low frequency of 0.002% (template counts) or 0.001% (read counts) were required for clones to be classified as alloreactive. Mappable clones were those detected in sequenced pre-transplant spleen, lymph node, or MLR CFSE-low populations of the donor or recipient. The cumulative frequency of alloreactive clones was calculated as a percentage of all sequences, weighted by copy number. Drawn from immuneACCESS, this table holds only the in-frame rearrangements with V and J called that TCRdb kept. Clones are partly lost; checked studies trace under half to an unresolved V gene and leave the rest unexplained. That table furnishes V, J and clone size, whereas the DNA furnished D and trimming. The sample contains roughly 99,000 clones, around 90% of them found a single time. The ten biggest clones cover 0.6% to 0.8% of the sample.

Results and caveats for the whole study, not just this receptor: Patients with donor T cell macrochimerism had high GvH to HvG T cell clonal ratios in their allografts. Early after transplant, peak levels of circulating GvH clones were associated with declines in HvG clones. GvH clones turned up in recipient bone marrow, with some appearing earlier in ileal mucosa or blood, a pattern consistent with an intestinal mucosal origin. The relatively low number and heterogeneity of intestinal transplant patients limited the conclusions.

The sequencing used unstimulated CD4+ T cells sorted from spleen or lymph node cells, collected before transplant. This receptor was taken from a human donor who was the organ donor for an intestinal transplant. This chain joins TRBV11-3 to TRBJ2-1, with the D gene not confidently named. The nucleotide sequence is given as TGTGCCAGCAGCTCGAAGCAGGAGCAGTTCTTC. The encoded protein is CASSSKQEQFF.